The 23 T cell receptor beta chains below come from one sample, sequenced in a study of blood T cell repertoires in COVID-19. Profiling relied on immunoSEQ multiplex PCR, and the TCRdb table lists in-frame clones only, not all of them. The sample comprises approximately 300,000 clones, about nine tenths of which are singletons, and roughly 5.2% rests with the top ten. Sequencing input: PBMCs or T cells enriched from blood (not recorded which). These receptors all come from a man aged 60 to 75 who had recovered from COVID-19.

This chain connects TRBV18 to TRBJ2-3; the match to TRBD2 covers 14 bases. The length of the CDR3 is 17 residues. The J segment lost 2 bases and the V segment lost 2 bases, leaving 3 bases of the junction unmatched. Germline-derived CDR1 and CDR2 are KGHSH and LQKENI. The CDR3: CASSPRLAGGDTDTQYF. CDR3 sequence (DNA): TGTGCCAGCTCACCAAGACTAGCGGGAGGGGACACAGATACGCAGTATTTT.

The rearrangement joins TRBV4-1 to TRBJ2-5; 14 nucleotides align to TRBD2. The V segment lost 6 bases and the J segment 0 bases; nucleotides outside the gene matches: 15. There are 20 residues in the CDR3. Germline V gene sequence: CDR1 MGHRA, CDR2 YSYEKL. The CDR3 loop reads CASRLRGLAGGQGDQETQYF. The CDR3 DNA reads TGCGCCAGCAGACTACGAGGACTAGCGGGAGGTCAAGGGGACCAAGAGACCCAGTACTTC.

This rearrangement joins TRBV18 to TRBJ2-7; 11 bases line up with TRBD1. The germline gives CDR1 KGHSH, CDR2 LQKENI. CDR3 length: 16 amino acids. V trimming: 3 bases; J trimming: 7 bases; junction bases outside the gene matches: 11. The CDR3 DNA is TGTGCCAGCTCACCGTCCGGGACAGGGGGTTTAGGAGAGCAGTACTTC. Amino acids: CASSPSGTGGLGEQYF.

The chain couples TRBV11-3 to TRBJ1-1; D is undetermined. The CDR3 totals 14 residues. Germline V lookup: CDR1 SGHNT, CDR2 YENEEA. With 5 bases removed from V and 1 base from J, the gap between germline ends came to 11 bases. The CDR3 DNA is TGTGCCAGCAGCCGAGGCTCGACGAACACTGAAGCTTTCTTT. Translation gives CASSRGSTNTEAFF.

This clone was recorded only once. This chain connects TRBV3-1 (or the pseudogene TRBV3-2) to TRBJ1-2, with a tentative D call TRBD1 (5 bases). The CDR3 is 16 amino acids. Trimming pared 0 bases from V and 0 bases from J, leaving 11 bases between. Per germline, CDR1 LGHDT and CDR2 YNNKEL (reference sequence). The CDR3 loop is CASSQEGRATNYGYTF. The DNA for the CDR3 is TGTGCCAGCAGCCAAGAGGGCAGGGCTACTAACTATGGCTACACCTTC.

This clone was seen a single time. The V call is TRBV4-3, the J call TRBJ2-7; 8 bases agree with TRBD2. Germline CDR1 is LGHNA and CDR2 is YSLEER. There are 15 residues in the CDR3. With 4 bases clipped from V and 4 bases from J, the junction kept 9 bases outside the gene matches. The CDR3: CASSRTAGALYEQYF. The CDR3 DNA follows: TGCGCCAGCAGCCGAACAGCGGGAGCCTTATACGAGCAGTACTTC.

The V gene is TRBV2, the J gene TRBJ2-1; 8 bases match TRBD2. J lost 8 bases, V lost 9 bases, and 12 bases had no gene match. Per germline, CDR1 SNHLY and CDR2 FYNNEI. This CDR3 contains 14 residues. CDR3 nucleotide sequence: TGTGCCAGAACTAGCGGAGCGAGCGAGGATGAGCAGTTCTTC. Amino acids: CARTSGASEDEQFF.

The CDR3 coding sequence is TGCAGCGGACTAGACAGGGTGAATCAGCCCCAGCATTTT. It translates to CSGLDRVNQPQHF. This chain joins TRBV29-1 and TRBJ1-5; TRBD1 aligns across 7 bases. The V gene end was trimmed by 7 bases and the J gene end by 4 bases; junction bases not matched to a gene: 7. Germline assignment: CDR1 SQVTM and CDR2 ANQGSEA. The CDR3 covers 13 residues.

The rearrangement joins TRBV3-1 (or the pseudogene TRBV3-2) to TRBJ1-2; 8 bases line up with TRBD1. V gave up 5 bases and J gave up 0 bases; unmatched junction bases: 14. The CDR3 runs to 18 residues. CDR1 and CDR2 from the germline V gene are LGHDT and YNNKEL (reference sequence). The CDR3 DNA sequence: TGTGCCAGCAGCGGAAACCCCAGGGGGCGGTTAGCTAACTATGGCTACACCTTC. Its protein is CASSGNPRGRLANYGYTF.

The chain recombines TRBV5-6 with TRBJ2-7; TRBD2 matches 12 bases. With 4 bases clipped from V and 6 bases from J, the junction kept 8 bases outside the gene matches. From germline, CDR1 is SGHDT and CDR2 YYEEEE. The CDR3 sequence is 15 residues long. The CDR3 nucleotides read TGTGCCAGCAGCACCCGGACTAGCGGGGCCTTCGAGCAGTACTTC. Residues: CASSTRTSGAFEQYF. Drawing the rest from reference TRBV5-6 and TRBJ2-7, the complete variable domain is DAGVTQSPTHLIKTRGQQVTLRCSPKSGHDTVSWYQQALGQGPQFIFQYYEEEERQRGNFPDRFSGHQFPNYSSELNVNALLLGDSALYLCASSTRTSGAFEQYFGPGTRLTVT.

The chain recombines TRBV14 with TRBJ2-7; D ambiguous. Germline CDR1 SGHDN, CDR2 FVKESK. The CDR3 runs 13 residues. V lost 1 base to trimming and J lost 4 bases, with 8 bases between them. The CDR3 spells CASSQGILYEQYF. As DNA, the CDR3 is TGTGCCAGCAGCCAAGGTATCTTATACGAGCAGTACTTC.

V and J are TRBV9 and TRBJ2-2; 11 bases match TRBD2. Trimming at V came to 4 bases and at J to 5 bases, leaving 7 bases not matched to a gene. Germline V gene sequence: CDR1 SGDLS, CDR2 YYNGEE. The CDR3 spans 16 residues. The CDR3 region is CASSSGTSGLTGELFF. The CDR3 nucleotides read TGTGCCAGCAGCAGTGGGACTAGCGGACTTACCGGGGAGCTGTTTTTT.

The CDR3 loop is CSARDWGTGNSYEQYF. The CDR3 nucleotides are TGCAGCGCGAGAGATTGGGGGACAGGGAATTCCTACGAGCAGTACTTC. V and J are TRBV29-1 and TRBJ2-7; 9 bases match TRBD1. CDR3 size: 16 residues. With 7 bases clipped from V and 1 base from J, the junction kept 14 bases outside the gene matches. Germline values: CDR1 SQVTM, CDR2 ANQGSEA.

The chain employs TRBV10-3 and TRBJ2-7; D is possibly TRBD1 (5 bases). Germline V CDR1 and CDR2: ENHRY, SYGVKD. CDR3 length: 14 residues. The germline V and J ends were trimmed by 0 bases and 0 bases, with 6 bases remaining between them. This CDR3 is CAISESQASYEQYF. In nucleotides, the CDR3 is TGTGCCATCAGTGAGTCACAGGCCTCCTACGAGCAGTACTTC.

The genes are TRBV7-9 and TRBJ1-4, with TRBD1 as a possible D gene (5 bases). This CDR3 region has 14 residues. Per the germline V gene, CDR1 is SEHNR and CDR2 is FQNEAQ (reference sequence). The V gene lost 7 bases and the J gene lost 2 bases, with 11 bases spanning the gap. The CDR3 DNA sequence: TGTGCCAGCAACCTGGGGGGGACTAATGAAAAACTGTTTTTT. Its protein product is CASNLGGTNEKLFF. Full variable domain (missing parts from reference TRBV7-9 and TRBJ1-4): DTGVSQNPRHKITKRGQNVTFRCDPISEHNRLYWYRQTLGQGPEFLTYFQNEAQLEKSRLLSDRFSAERPKGSFSTLEIQRTEQGDSAMYLCASNLGGTNEKLFFGSGTQLSVL.

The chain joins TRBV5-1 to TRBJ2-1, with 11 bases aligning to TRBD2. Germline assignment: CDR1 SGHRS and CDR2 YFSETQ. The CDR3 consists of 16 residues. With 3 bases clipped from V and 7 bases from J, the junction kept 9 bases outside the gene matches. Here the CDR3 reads CASSSSVAGGRNEQFF. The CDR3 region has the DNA TGCGCCAGCAGCTCCTCTGTAGCGGGAGGGCGGAATGAGCAGTTCTTC.

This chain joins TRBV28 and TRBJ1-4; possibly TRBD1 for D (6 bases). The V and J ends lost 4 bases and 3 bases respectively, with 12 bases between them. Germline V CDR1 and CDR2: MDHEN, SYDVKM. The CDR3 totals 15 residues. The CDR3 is CASSSGGQANEKLFF. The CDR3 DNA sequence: TGTGCCAGCAGTTCGGGGGGCCAGGCTAATGAAAAACTGTTTTTT.

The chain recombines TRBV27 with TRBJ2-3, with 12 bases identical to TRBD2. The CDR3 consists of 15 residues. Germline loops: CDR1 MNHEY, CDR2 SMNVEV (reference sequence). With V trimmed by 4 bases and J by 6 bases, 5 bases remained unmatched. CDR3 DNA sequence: TGTGCCAGCAGTTCACGGACTAGCGGGGACGATACGCAGTATTTT. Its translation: CASSSRTSGDDTQYF.

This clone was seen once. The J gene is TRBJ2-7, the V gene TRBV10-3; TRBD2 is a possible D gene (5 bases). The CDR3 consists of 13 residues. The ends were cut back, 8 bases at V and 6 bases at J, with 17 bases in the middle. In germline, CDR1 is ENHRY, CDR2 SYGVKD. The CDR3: CAIPGAAAGEQYF. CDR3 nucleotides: TGTGCCATCCCCGGCGCGGCCGCGGGCGAGCAGTACTTC.

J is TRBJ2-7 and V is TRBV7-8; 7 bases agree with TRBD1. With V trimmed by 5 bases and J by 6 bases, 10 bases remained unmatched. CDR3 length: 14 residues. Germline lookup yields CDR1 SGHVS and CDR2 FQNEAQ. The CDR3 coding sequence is TGTGCCAGCAGCGGCACGGGACAGTCAACCGAGCAGTACTTC. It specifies CASSGTGQSTEQYF.

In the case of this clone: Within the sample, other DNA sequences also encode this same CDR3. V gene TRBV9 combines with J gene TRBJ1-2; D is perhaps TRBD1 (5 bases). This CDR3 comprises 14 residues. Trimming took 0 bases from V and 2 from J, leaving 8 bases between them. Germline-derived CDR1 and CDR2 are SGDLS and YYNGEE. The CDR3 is CASSVGTGNYGYTF. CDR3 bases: TGTGCCAGCAGCGTAGGTACAGGAAACTATGGCTACACCTTC.

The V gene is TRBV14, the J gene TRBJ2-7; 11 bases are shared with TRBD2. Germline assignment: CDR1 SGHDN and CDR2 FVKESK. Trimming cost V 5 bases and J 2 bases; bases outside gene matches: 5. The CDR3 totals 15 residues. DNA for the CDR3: TGTGCCAGCAGCAAATTAGCGGGAGGGGCCTACGAGCAGTACTTC. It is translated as CASSKLAGGAYEQYF. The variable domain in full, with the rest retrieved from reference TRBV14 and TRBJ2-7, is EAGVTQFPSHSVIEKGQTVTLRCDPISGHDNLYWYRRVMGKEIKFLLHFVKESKQDESGMPNNRFLAERTGGTYSTLKVQPAELEDSGVYFCASSKLAGGAYEQYFGPGTRLTVT.

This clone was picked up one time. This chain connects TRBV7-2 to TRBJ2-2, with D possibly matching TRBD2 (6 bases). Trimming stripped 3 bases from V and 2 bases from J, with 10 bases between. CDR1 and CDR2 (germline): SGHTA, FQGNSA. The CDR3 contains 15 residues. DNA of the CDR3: TGTGCCAGCAGCTTTGGGAGGTTAAACACCGGGGAGCTGTTTTTT. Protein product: CASSFGRLNTGELFF.